This T cell receptor (beta chain) appears in the sequencing data of a study of cytomegalovirus exposure and HLA in healthy donors. Study outcomes and limitations: The investigators catalogued 150 to 200 TCR beta chains as cytomegalovirus-associated. According to a subsequent analysis, TCR clusters from the first cohort were inclined to appear together in the roughly 130 validation repertoires. It was reportedly the case that the classifier diagnosed cytomegalovirus status with high specificity and sensitivity.

Germline CDR1 is LGHNA and CDR2 is YSLEER. The germline V and J ends were trimmed by 3 bases and 5 bases, with 16 bases remaining between them. CDR3 length: 15 amino acids. Regarding this clone: No antigen is known for it.

Measured with immunoSEQ multiplex PCR; TCRdb has only the in-frame clones, and not every one. The table includes about 110,000 clones, more than 90% detected once. Sequenced input: PBMCs. V is TRBV4-3 and J is TRBJ2-5, with a possible D match to TRBD2 (6 bases). The origin of this receptor is a woman in her late teens or twenties in good health and CMV-seronegative. The CDR3 coding sequence is TGCGCCAGCAGCCAGAGCCTGACTAGAGGCGAGACCCAGTACTTC. It is translated as CASSQSLTRGETQYF.